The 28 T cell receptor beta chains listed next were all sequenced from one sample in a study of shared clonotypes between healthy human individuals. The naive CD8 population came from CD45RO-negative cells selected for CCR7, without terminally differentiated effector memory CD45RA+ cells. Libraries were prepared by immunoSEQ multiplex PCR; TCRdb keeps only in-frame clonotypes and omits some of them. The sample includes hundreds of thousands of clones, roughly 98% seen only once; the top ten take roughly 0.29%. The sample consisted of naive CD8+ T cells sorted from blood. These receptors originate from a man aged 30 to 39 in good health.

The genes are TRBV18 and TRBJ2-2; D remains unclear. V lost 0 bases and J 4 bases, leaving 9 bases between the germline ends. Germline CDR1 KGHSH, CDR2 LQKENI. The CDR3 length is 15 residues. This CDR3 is CASSPPSVVTGELFF. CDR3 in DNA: TGTGCCAGCTCACCACCCTCAGTAGTCACCGGGGAGCTGTTTTTT.

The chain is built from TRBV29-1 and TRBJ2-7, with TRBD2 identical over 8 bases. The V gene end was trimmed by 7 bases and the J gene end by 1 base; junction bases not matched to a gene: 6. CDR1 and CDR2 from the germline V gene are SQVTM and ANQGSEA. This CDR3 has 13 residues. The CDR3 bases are TGCAGCGGCCTAAGCGGGAGTTCCTACGAGCAGTACTTC. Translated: CSGLSGSSYEQYF.

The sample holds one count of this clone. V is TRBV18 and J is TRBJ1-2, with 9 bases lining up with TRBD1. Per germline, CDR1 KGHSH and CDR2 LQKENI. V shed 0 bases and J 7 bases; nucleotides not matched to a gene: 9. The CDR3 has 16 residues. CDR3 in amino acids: CASSPPVGTGIGGYTF. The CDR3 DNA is TGTGCCAGCTCACCACCAGTCGGGACAGGGATCGGTGGCTACACCTTC.

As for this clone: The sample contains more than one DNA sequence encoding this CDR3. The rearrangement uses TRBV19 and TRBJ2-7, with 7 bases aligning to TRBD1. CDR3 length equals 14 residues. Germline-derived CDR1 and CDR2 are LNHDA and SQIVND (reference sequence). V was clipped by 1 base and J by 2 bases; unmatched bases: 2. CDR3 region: CASSIGTGAYEQYF. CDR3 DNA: TGTGCCAGTAGTATAGGGACAGGAGCCTACGAGCAGTACTTC.

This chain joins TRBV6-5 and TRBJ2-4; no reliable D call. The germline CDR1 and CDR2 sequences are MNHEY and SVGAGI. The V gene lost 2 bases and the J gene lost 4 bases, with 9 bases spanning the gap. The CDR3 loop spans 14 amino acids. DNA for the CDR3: TGTGCCAGCAGTTACGGTGGGCAGAAAAACATTCAGTACTTC. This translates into CASSYGGQKNIQYF.

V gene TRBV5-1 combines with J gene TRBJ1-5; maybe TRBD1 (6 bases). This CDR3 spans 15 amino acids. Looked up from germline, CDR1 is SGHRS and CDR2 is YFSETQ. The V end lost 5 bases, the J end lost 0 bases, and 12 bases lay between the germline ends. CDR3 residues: CASRPGQYSNQPQHF. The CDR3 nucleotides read TGCGCCAGCAGACCCGGACAGTATAGCAATCAGCCCCAGCATTTT.

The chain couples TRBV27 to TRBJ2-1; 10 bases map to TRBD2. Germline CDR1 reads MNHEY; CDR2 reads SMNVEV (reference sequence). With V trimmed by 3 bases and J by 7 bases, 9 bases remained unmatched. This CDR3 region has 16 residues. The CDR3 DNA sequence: TGTGCCAGCAGTTTTTATTCTAGCGGGAGTTTAAATGAGCAGTTCTTC. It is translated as CASSFYSSGSLNEQFF.

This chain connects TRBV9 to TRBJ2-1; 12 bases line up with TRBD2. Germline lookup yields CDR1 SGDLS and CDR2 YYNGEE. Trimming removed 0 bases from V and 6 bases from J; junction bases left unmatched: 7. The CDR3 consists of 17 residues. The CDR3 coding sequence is TGTGCCAGCAGCGTAGCCCGGACTAGCGGGATTAGCAATGAGCAGTTCTTC. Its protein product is CASSVARTSGISNEQFF. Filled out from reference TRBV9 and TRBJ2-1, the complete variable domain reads DSGVTQTPKHLITATGQRVTLRCSPRSGDLSVYWYQQSLDQGLQFLIQYYNGEERAKGNILERFSAQQFPDLHSELNLSSLELGDSALYFCASSVARTSGISNEQFFGPGTRLTVL.

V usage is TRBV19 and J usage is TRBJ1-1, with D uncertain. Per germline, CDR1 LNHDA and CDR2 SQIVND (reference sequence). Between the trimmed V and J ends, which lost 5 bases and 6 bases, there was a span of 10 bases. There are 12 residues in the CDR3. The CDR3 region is CASSSRPAEAFF. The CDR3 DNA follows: TGTGCCAGTAGTTCCCGACCCGCTGAAGCTTTCTTT.

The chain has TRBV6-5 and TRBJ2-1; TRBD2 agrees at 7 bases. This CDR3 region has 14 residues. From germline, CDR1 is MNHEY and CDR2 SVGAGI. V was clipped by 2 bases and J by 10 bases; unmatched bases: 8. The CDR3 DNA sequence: TGTGCCAGCAGTTACCAGGTAGCTAGCGGAGAGCAGTTCTTC. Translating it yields CASSYQVASGEQFF.

The CDR3 reads CASTPGVTGELFF. Written as DNA, the CDR3 is TGTGCCAGCACCCCGGGGGTAACCGGGGAGCTGTTTTTT. The rearrangement joins TRBV6-5 to TRBJ2-2; D is possibly TRBD2 (6 bases). The CDR3 runs to 13 residues. Trimming took 7 bases from V and 5 from J, leaving 11 bases between them. Germline V lookup: CDR1 MNHEY, CDR2 SVGAGI.

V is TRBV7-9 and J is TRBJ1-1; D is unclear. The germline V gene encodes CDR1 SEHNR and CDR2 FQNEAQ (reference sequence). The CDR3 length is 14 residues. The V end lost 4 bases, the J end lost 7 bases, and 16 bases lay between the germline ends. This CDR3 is CASSSLLSPFEAFF. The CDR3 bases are TGTGCCAGCAGCTCCTTGTTGTCGCCCTTTGAAGCTTTCTTT.

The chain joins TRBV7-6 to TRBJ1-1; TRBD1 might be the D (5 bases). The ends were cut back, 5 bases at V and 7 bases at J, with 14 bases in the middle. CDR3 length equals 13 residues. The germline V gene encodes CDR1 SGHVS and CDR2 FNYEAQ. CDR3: CASSALDGGEAFF. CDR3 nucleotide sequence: TGTGCCAGCAGCGCCTTGGATGGGGGTGAAGCTTTCTTT.

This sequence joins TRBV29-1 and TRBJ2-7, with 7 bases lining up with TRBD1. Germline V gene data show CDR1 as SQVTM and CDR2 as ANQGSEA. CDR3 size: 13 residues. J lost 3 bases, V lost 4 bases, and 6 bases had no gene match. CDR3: CSVVPRDSYEQYF. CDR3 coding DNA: TGCAGCGTTGTACCCAGGGACAGCTACGAGCAGTACTTC.

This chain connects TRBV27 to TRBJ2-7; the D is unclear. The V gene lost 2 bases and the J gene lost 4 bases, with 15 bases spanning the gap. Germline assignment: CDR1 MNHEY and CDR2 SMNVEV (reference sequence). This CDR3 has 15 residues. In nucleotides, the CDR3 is TGTGCCAGCAGTTTAGTCAGGCCTGAGAGTTACGAGCAGTACTTC. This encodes CASSLVRPESYEQYF.

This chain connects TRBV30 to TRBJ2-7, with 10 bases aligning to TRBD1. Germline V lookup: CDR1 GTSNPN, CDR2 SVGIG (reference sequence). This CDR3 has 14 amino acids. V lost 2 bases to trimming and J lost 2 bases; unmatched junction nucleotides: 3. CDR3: CAWSQGTGAYEQYF. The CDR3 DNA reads TGTGCCTGGAGTCAGGGGACAGGGGCCTACGAGCAGTACTTC. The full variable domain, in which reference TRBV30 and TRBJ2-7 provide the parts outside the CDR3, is SQTIHQWPATLVQPVGSPLSLECTVEGTSNPNLYWYRQAAGRGLQLLFYSVGIGQISSEVPQNLSASRPQDRQFILSSKKLLLSDSGFYLCAWSQGTGAYEQYFGPGTRLTVT.

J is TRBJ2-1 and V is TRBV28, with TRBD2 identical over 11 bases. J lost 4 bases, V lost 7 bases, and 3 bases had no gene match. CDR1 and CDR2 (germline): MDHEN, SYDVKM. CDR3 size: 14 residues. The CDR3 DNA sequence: TGTGCCAGCAATAGCGGGAGGGTGTACAATGAGCAGTTCTTC. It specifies CASNSGRVYNEQFF.

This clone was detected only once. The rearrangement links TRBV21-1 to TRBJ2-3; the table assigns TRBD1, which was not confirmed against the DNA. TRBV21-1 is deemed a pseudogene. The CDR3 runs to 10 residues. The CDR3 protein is CASRQDTQYF. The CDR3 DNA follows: TGTGCCAGCAGGCAGGATACGCAGTATTTT.

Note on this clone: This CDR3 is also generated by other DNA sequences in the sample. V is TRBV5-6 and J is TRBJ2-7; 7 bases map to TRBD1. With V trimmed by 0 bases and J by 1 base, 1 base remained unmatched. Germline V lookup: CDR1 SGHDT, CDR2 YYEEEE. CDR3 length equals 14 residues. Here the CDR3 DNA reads TGTGCCAGCAGCTTGGCAGGGGGTTCCTACGAGCAGTACTTC. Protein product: CASSLAGGSYEQYF.

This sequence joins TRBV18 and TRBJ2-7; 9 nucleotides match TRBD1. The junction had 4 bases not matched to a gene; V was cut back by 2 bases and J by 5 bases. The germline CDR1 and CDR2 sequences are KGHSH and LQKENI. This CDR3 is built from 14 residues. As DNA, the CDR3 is TGTGCCAGCTCACCAGGGACAGGGCTGCACGAGCAGTACTTC. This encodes CASSPGTGLHEQYF.

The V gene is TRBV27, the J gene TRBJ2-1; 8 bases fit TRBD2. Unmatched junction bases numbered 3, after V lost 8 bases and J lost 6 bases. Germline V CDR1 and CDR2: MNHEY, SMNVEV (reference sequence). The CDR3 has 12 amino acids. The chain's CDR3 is CASGLAGNEQFF. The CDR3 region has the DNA TGTGCCAGCGGACTAGCTGGCAATGAGCAGTTCTTC.

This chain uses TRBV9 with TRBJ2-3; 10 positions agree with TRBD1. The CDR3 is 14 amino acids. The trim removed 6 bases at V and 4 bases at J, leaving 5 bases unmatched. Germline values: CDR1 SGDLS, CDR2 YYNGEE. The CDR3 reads CASTVGQGADTQYF. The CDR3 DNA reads TGTGCCAGCACTGTTGGACAGGGGGCAGATACGCAGTATTTT.

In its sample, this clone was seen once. The CDR3 region has the DNA TGTGCCAGCAGCGCAGGACAGGGTGGTTCCTACGAGCAGTACTTC. It specifies CASSAGQGGSYEQYF. This chain connects TRBV7-6 to TRBJ2-7; TRBD1 agrees at 8 bases. The CDR3 loop spans 15 amino acids. Trimming took 5 bases from V and 1 from J; bases not matched to a gene: 7. Germline assignment: CDR1 SGHVS and CDR2 FNYEAQ.

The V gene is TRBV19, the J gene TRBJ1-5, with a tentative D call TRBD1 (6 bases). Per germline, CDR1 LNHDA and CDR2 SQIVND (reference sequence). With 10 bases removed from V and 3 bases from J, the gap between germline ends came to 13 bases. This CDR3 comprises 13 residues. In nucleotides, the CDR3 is TGTGCCACCGCCGGACAGTCCAATCAGCCCCAGCATTTT. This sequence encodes CATAGQSNQPQHF.

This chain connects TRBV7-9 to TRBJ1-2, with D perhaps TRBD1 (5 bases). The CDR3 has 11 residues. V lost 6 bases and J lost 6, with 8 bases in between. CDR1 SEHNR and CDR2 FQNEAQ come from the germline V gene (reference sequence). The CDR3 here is CASSPGNGYTF. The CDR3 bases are TGTGCCAGCAGTCCAGGGAATGGCTACACCTTC.

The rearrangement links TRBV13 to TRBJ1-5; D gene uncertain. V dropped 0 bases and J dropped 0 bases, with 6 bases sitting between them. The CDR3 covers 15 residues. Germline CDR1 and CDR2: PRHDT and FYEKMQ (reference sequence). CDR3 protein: CASSLGQNSNQPQHF. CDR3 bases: TGTGCCAGCAGCTTAGGACAGAATAGCAATCAGCCCCAGCATTTT.

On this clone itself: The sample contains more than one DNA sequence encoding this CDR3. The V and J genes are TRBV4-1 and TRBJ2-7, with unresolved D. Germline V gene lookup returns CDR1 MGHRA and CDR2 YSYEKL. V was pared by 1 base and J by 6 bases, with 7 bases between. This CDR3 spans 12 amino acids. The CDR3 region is CASSQGSSEQYF. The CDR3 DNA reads TGCGCCAGCAGCCAAGGTTCTTCCGAGCAGTACTTC.

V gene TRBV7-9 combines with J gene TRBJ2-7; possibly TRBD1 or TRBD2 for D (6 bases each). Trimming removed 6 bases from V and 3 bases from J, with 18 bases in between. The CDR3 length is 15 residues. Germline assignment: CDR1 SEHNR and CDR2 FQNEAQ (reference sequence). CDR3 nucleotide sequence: TGTGCCAGCAGGGGTGGAAAACAGGGAGGCTACGAGCAGTACTTC. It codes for CASRGGKQGGYEQYF.